A selection of T cell receptor beta chains follows, all from one sample in a study of blood T cells in healthy people across ages. TCRdb ran MiXCR on the 5' RACE reads and lists one entry per CDR3 protein. The sample lists about 1 million distinct CDR3 sequences, 35% to 55% seen once, with 15% to 20% in the top ten. Sequencing input: blood. The origin of the receptors is a woman aged 60-75 years in good health. Each CDR3 is given with its conserved first and last residue. A D gene is named only where the DNA matches it firmly. Size tells how often a clone was seen (once, few, many) or the class of an expanded clone, and some rows leave it out.

clone_size j_call v_call d_call cdr3_length cdr3_aa cdr3_nt
few TRBJ2-7 TRBV20-1 NA 13 CSARVVGTYEQYF TGCAGTGCTAGAGTAGTAGGTACTTACGAGCAGTACTTC
NA TRBJ2-3 TRBV6-6 NA 14 CASSYGRSTDTQYF TGTGCCAGCAGTTATGGGAGGTCCACAGATACGCAGTATTTT
few TRBJ2-3 TRBV27 TRBD2 15 CASSLLGTSANTQYF TGTGCCAGCAGTTTACTTGGGACTAGCGCAAATACGCAGTATTTT
few TRBJ2-1 TRBV20-1 NA 13 CSARTLAYNEQFF TGCAGTGCTCGAACACTAGCCTACAATGAGCAGTTCTTC
NA TRBJ2-1 TRBV27 TRBD1 14 CASSWDRGGNEQFF TGTGCCAGCAGCTGGGACAGGGGAGGCAATGAGCAGTTCTTC
NA TRBJ2-1 TRBV4-1 NA 17 CASSQDPTGSKYNEQFF TGCGCCAGCAGCCAAGATCCGACGGGGAGCAAGTACAATGAGCAGTTCTTC
NA TRBJ2-7 TRBV18 NA 13 CASSPGSGDEQYF TGTGCCAGCTCACCAGGCAGTGGCGACGAGCAGTACTTC
NA TRBJ2-1 TRBV7-3 TRBD2 17 CASSPGLAGVIRETQFF TGTGCCAGCAGCCCCGGGCTAGCGGGAGTGATCCGAGAGACCCAGTTCTTC
few TRBJ2-5 TRBV20-1 NA 11 CSAATPETQYF TGCAGTGCCGCCACACCGGAGACCCAGTACTTC
NA TRBJ2-1 TRBV7-9 TRBD1 17 CASGYPSDRGGLNEQFF TGTGCCAGCGGCTACCCCTCGGACAGGGGAGGACTCAATGAGCAGTTCTTC
NA TRBJ2-7 TRBV30 TRBD1 13 CAWIGDRVDEQYF TGTGCCTGGATAGGAGACAGGGTAGACGAGCAGTACTTC
NA TRBJ2-1 TRBV16 NA 12 CASRQGHNEQFF TGTGCCAGCAGACAAGGGCACAATGAGCAGTTCTTC
once TRBJ2-3 TRBV5-1 NA 17 CASSLARRRNPGDTQYF TGCGCCAGCAGCTTGGCCAGGAGGCGGAACCCTGGGGATACGCAGTATTTT
NA TRBJ2-7 TRBV27 TRBD1 15 CASSRIRDRTYEQYF TGTGCCAGCAGCCGAATCCGGGACAGAACCTACGAGCAGTACTTC
few TRBJ2-4 TRBV7-2 NA 19 CASSLELAPGGLAKNIQYF TGTGCCAGCAGCTTAGAACTAGCTCCAGGGGGTCTAGCCAAAAACATTCAGTACTTC
NA TRBJ2-7 TRBV2 NA 16 CASSVEPETARYEQYF TGTGCCAGCAGTGTGGAGCCGGAGACAGCACGCTACGAGCAGTACTTC
few TRBJ1-2 TRBV27 TRBD1 16 CASTTGTGGAWYGYTF TGTGCCAGCACCACCGGGACAGGGGGCGCATGGTATGGCTACACCTTC
NA TRBJ2-7 TRBV20-1 NA 15 CSARDEVTGSHEQYF TGCAGTGCTAGAGATGAGGTGACAGGTTCCCACGAGCAGTACTTC
NA TRBJ2-2 TRBV7-2 TRBD2 15 CASSLVSGRTGELFF TGTGCCAGCAGCTTAGTCAGCGGGAGAACCGGGGAGCTGTTTTTT
NA TRBJ2-7 TRBV6-5 TRBD2 15 CASSYGAGGSYEQYF TGTGCCAGCAGTTACGGGGCGGGAGGCTCCTACGAGCAGTACTTC
few TRBJ2-7 TRBV6-2/TRBV6-3 NA 14 CASKRGPPTYEQYF TGTGCCAGCAAAAGGGGCCCCCCCACCTACGAGCAGTACTTC
NA TRBJ1-6 TRBV10-3 NA 16 CAISESLTGRNSPLHF TGTGCCATCAGTGAGTCATTAACAGGACGTAATTCACCCCTCCACTTT